This TCR beta chain comes out of a study of shared clonotypes between healthy human individuals (dated by TCRdb to the early 2020s). Context from the whole study: The cohort included three men and a couple of women between 18 and 49 years of age. Libraries were prepared and TCR repertoires were sequenced by different laboratories using diverse techniques, in order to increase sequencing depth and limit assay-specific biases. Between about 0.9 and 8.9 billion PBMCs per donor were obtained by leukapheresis. Blood TCR repertoires of about five healthy adults were deeply sequenced to estimate repertoire size and the extent of clonotype sharing between individuals. Per donor, three plates each were used for CD4 naive and CD4 memory, two for CD8 naive, and one for CD8 memory. Study-wide conclusions, independent of this receptor: Pairwise subsampling indicated that sequencing depth was expected to affect the degree of clonotype sharing among donors. Because the study included a small number of donors, the genetic and exposure-history diversity represented was limited. Naive subsets generally had larger estimated clonotype richness than memory subsets. Compared with non-shared clonotypes, clonotypes shared by all four sorted-subset donors had higher generation probabilities. Even with the large sequencing depth, rarefaction of the sorted-subset datasets indicated that sequencing was incomplete. Approximately 5% of naive CD4, roughly 3.5% of naive CD8, roughly 2.4% of memory CD4, and less than 0.45% of memory CD8 clonotypes were shared across four donors. Sampling was restricted to blood, and TCR repertoires in tissues likely differ from the TCR repertoires found in blood.

TCR CDR3 regions were amplified from genomic DNA by multiplex PCR using the deep immunoSEQ assay. Extracted genomic DNA from each cell subset was spread evenly across all wells of several immunoSEQ 96-well plates, with each plate serving as a replicate. For sorted subsets, roughly 0.2 ug genomic DNA, equal to some 28,000 T cell genomes, was loaded into each replicate PCR. Purified libraries were measured with a Qubit 3.0 fluorometer, size-checked on a Bioanalyzer 2100, and measured again with the KAPA Library Quantification kit. A separate single-read 150-cycle Illumina NextSeq 550 flow cell was used to sequence each immunoSEQ 96-well plate. The authors processed their data as follows. Because the immunoSEQ output held only junctional sequences and lacked quality scores, the filtering could not match the filtering applied to full-length reads. To assign V/J genes and CDR3, sequences were annotated using PyIR, a Python wrapper for IgBLAST v1.9, with IMGT germline references. Any read was removed if the V/J assignment was weak (E-value above 1e-6), the CDR3 was missing, or the read contained stop codons, out-of-frame junctions, or ambiguous translated residues. A V3J clonotype was defined by an identical inferred V gene, J gene, and CDR3 amino acid sequence. To compute the percentage overlap between repertoires, the number of shared unique clonotypes was divided by the size of the smaller repertoire. Richness of each repertoire was evaluated using RTK rarefaction, the Chao1 estimator, and Recon v2.1 estimates of unobserved clonotypes. OLGA was used to compute generation probabilities for all TCRbeta clonotypes that the gDNA method yielded from a few donors. TCRdb's version of the immuneACCESS table is confined to in-frame rearrangements and falls short of the full clone set. An unresolved V gene accounts for under half of the shortfall where checked; the remainder is of unknown origin. The DNA gave D and trimming, while V, J and clone size come from that table. The sample yields 850,000 to 1,100,000 clones; about 72% were counted once. Jointly, the top ten make up 0.89% of the sample.

A word on this clone: The target of this receptor is not known. No much larger clone exists at a distance of one base, and base qualities are not known. Other DNA sequences in the sample encode the same CDR3.

The CDR3 measures 10 amino acids from cysteine to phenylalanine. The sequence is cut down to CDR3 DNA, 30 bases in frame from base 1. V is clipped by 8 bases and J by 10 bases, and the sequence between their germline boundaries is 9 bases long. The germline V gene (reference sequence) specifies MNHNY as CDR1 and SVGAGI as CDR2. Healthy HIV-negative adults with no recently reported acute infections or vaccinations were included as donors. All donors were Caucasian adults living in Nashville, Tennessee, USA. CD4+ T cells were enriched through magnetic negative selection, after which naive cells were positively selected on CD45RA and the remaining negative fraction served as the memory subset. Blood was collected by leukapheresis, and PBMCs were isolated by Ficoll-Histopaque density gradient centrifugation and then cryopreserved in liquid nitrogen vapor phase. Analytical flow cytometry was used to check the purity and quantity of each magnetically sorted T cell population. Genomic DNA was isolated from each sorted fraction and quantified by UV absorbance on a Nanodrop 2000c.

The specimen was memory CD4+ T cells from PBMCs. The sample's cell subset or site label is to be understood as: CD45RA-negative fraction. Recombination linked TRBV6-6 to TRBJ2-1; TRBD2 could be the D gene, as 5 bases match. The origin of this receptor is a man younger than 35 in good health. Some clones in this sample may be carry-over from other donors' samples. CDR3 protein: CASGSVEQFF. The DNA reads as follows: TGTGCCAGCGGTAGCGTAGAGCAGTTCTTC.